These 7 T cell receptor beta chains share one sample of origin, sequenced in a study of spatial heterogeneity in lung cancer (dated by TCRdb to the late 2010s). Their cognate antigens are unknown. Paper-wide results and their limitations: The tumor nonsynonymous mutation count correlated with the number of expanded intratumoral alpha and beta TCRs.

Libraries were made using 5' RACE. Sequenced using a NextSeq 500. Starting from the raw public reads, TCRdb applied fastp trimming at Q25, assembled clones with MiXCR and retained in-frame beta chains. One record per CDR3 amino acid sequence lists the most common genes and DNA. Recorded for this sample are about 10,000 distinct CDR3 sequences; 12% of them occurred a single time. The ten largest clones add up to around 13% of the sample. The time point label of this sample denotes: sample taken at primary tumor resection. The material sequenced was lung tumor tissue, taken at surgery. Receptor source: a female donor with early-stage non-small cell lung cancer.

This clonotype was seen a handful of times. The rearrangement joins TRBV7-2 to TRBJ2-5; D remains unclear. This CDR3 has 13 residues. Germline CDR1 reads SGHTA; CDR2 reads FQGNSA. The germline V and J ends were trimmed by 5 bases and 5 bases, with 12 bases remaining between them. The CDR3 reads CASSLGYSETQYF. The DNA for the CDR3 is TGTGCCAGCAGCCTAGGCTACAGCGAGACCCAGTACTTC.

This clonotype appeared many times. The V gene is TRBV5-4, the J gene TRBJ2-3, with 8 positions matching TRBD1. The CDR3 extends over 13 amino acids. The germline V gene encodes CDR1 SGHNT and CDR2 YYREEE (reference sequence). J was trimmed by 5 bases and V by 7 bases; bases with no gene match: 6. The CDR3 coding sequence is TGTGCCAGCGGACAGGGCGAAGGAGATACGCAGTATTTT. This sequence encodes CASGQGEGDTQYF. Filled out from reference TRBV5-4 and TRBJ2-3, the complete variable domain reads ETGVTQSPTHLIKTRGQQVTLRCSSQSGHNTVSWYQQALGQGPQFIFQYYREEENGRGNFPPRFSGLQFPNYSSELNVNALELDDSALYLCASGQGEGDTQYFGPGTRLTVL.

This clonotype has at least ten counts. The chain carries TRBV5-1 and TRBJ1-4, with 11 bases matching TRBD1. Per germline, CDR1 SGHRS and CDR2 YFSETQ. The V gene end was trimmed by 0 bases and the J gene end by 7 bases; junction bases not matched to a gene: 8. The CDR3 extends over 17 amino acids. CDR3 nucleotide sequence: TGCGCCAGCAGCTTGGGGACAGGGGGCGAAAAGGTTGAAAAACTGTTTTTT. Protein sequence: CASSLGTGGEKVEKLFF.

This clonotype was seen at least ten times. V usage is TRBV5-1 and J usage is TRBJ2-1, with D possibly being TRBD2 (5 bases). CDR1 is SGHRS and CDR2 is YFSETQ in the germline V gene. The CDR3 totals 15 residues. V lost 0 bases, J lost 8 bases, and 15 bases lay in between. The CDR3 DNA follows: TGCGCCAGCAGCTTGGCCCGGGGAAGGGTCGATGAGCAGTTCTTC. Protein: CASSLARGRVDEQFF.

To note about this clonotype: Possible read error: a much larger clone is one base away. This rearrangement joins TRBV7-2 to TRBJ2-7, with D perhaps matching TRBD2 (5 bases). The germline V gene has CDR1 SGHTA and CDR2 FQGNSA. The CDR3 consists of 14 residues. The CDR3: CATSLLGEGYEQYF. The CDR3 DNA sequence: TGTGCCACCAGCTTACTAGGTGAAGGATACGAGCAGTACTTC.

This clonotype is deemed medium-sized. The rearrangement uses TRBV7-9 and TRBJ1-1; perhaps TRBD1 as D (6 bases). CDR1 is SEHNR and CDR2 is FQNEAQ in the germline V gene (reference sequence). Trimming removed 3 bases from V and 6 bases from J, with 20 bases in between. This CDR3 spans 16 amino acids. CDR3 nucleotides: TGTGCCAGCAGCTTGTGGGGGGCGTCCGCCAACGCTGAAGCTTTCTTT. As protein: CASSLWGASANAEAFF. The whole variable domain, remainder taken from reference TRBV7-9 and TRBJ1-1, is DTGVSQNPRHKITKRGQNVTFRCDPISEHNRLYWYRQTLGQGPEFLTYFQNEAQLEKSRLLSDRFSAERPKGSFSTLEIQRTEQGDSAMYLCASSLWGASANAEAFFGQGTRLTVV.

The rearrangement uses TRBV7-9 and TRBJ1-2; 8 nucleotides line up with TRBD1. Unmatched junction bases numbered 3, after V lost 3 bases and J lost 3 bases. Germline V gene sequence: CDR1 SEHNR, CDR2 FQNEAQ (reference sequence). The CDR3 spans 14 residues. Written as DNA, the CDR3 is TGTGCCAGCAGCTTCGGACAGGGATACTATGGCTACACCTTC. Its translation: CASSFGQGYYGYTF. The full variable domain, with the rest looked up from reference TRBV7-9 and TRBJ1-2, is DTGVSQNPRHKITKRGQNVTFRCDPISEHNRLYWYRQTLGQGPEFLTYFQNEAQLEKSRLLSDRFSAERPKGSFSTLEIQRTEQGDSAMYLCASSFGQGYYGYTFGSGTRLTVV.